The sequence of this T cell receptor beta chain was determined in a study of cytomegalovirus exposure and HLA in healthy donors. Study information: Among the approximately 370 donors who were genotyped, roughly 76% fell in the genetic ancestry cluster that is associated with self-reported Caucasian donors. Study-level points and caveats: Some TCR beta chains (approximately 180 of them) were listed as cytomegalovirus-associated. A link between a missense DCLRE1C variant and TCR beta V- and J-gene trimming emerged from a later analysis.

Donors showed nominal health when sampled, although they likely had unrecorded immune exposures. In regard to this clone: Its antigen is as yet unknown.

With 0 bases removed from V and 7 bases from J, the gap between germline ends came to 10 bases. Germline lookup yields CDR1 SGDLS and CDR2 YYNGEE. The CDR3 runs to 13 residues. PCR was performed using 60 Vbeta and 13 Jbeta primers. Assay: immunoSEQ multiplex PCR; the TCRdb copy retains only in-frame clones and omits some. Among approximately 150,000 clones, roughly 85% were seen once, and the ten largest hold 1.5% to 2%. This TCR derives from a woman in her twenties or thirties in good health and CMV-seronegative. V gene TRBV9 combines with J gene TRBJ1-1, with D perhaps matching TRBD1 (5 bases). The sample comprised PBMCs. In DNA form, the CDR3 reads TGTGCCAGCAGCGTAGACACGGGGGGTGAAGCTTTCTTT. This codes for CASSVDTGGEAFF.